This T cell receptor beta chain comes out of a study of shared clonotypes between healthy human individuals (dated by TCRdb to the early 2020s). For the wider study: Two women and a few men aged 18 to 49 years were included in the cohort. Each donor's leukapheresis produced roughly between roughly 0.85 and 9.5 billion PBMCs. To increase sequencing depth and limit assay-specific biases, different laboratories used diverse techniques to prepare libraries and sequence TCR repertoires. To estimate repertoire size and how much clonotypes are shared between individuals, the study performed deep sequencing of blood TCR repertoires from roughly five healthy adults. What the authors observed across the whole study: Sampling was restricted to blood, and TCR repertoires in tissues likely differ from the TCR repertoires found in blood. Based on pairwise subsampling, the degree of clonotype sharing among donors was expected to be affected by sequencing depth. The genetic and exposure-history diversity represented was limited by the small number of donors.

Looking up the germline V gene (reference sequence) yields CDR1 SEHNR and CDR2 FQNEAQ. V is reduced by 4 bases and J by 3 bases, leaving a spacing of 7 bases between them. Counted from cysteine to phenylalanine, this CDR3 has 13 amino acids. Just CDR3 DNA is preserved here, 39 bases in frame from base 1. Using the deep immunoSEQ assay, multiplex PCR amplified TCR CDR3 regions from genomic DNA. For each cell subset, the extracted genomic DNA was distributed evenly across all wells of several immunoSEQ 96-well plates, and each plate served as one replicate. For unsorted PBMC, around 0.3 ug genomic DNA, equal to 25,000 to 35,000 T cell genomes, was loaded into each replicate PCR. Ten immunoSEQ deep assay plates were used to sequence the unsorted PBMC genomic DNA. Purified libraries were measured with a Qubit 3.0 fluorometer, size-checked on a Bioanalyzer 2100, and measured again with the KAPA Library Quantification kit. Each immunoSEQ 96-well plate was sequenced on its own single-read 150-cycle Illumina NextSeq 550 flow cell. The source study handled its data this way. Because the immunoSEQ output held only junctional sequences and lacked quality scores, the filtering could not match the filtering applied to full-length reads. To assign V/J genes and CDR3, sequences were annotated against IMGT germline references using PyIR, a Python wrapper for IgBLAST v1.9. Reads with weak V/J assignments (E-value above 1e-6), missing CDR3, stop codons, out-of-frame junctions, or ambiguous translated residues were removed. V3J clonotypes were defined as sequences sharing an identical inferred V gene, J gene, and CDR3 amino acid sequence. Percentage overlap between repertoires was computed as shared unique clonotypes divided by the size of the smaller repertoire. Three approaches were used to assess repertoire richness: RTK rarefaction, the Chao1 estimator, and Recon v2.1 estimates of unobserved clonotypes. Entries here come from immuneACCESS through TCRdb and include only in-frame sequences with V and J called. Some clones fail to appear in such tables; in the studies checked, an unresolved V gene covers under half of the shortfall, and the cause of the remainder is unknown. V, J and clone size derive from that table, while D and trimming were established from the DNA sequence. In all, the sample holds approximately 510,000 clones, and 70% to 80% of those were seen once. The top ten constitute 13% of the sample.

As to this clone: The specificity of this receptor is unknown. Base qualities are not recorded, but no much larger clone differs from it by a single base.

The donors were healthy, HIV-negative adults who had no recently reported acute infections or vaccinations. Only Caucasian adults living in Nashville, Tennessee, USA were represented among the donors. For unsorted samples, some 90 million PBMCs were counted and genomic DNA was extracted with the QIAamp DNA Blood Mini kit. Blood was collected by leukapheresis, and PBMCs were isolated by Ficoll-Histopaque density gradient centrifugation and then cryopreserved in liquid nitrogen vapor phase. The source of this sequence is a woman between 35 and 50 years old in good health. Some clones in this sample may be carry-over from other donors' samples. The sequence links TRBV7-9 to TRBJ2-4, with the identity of the D gene unclear. The sequenced sample consisted of PBMCs. The CDR3 loop reads CASSWSGKNIQYF. The DNA is TGTGCCAGCAGCTGGTCAGGCAAAAACATTCAGTACTTC.